Here is one TCR beta chain with its context. The sample is drawn from a study of cytomegalovirus exposure and HLA in healthy donors. Produced via immunoSEQ multiplex PCR; TCRdb's table is partial and in-frame only. The sample lists more than 95,000 clones, 85% to 90% occurring once. CDR1 LNHDA and CDR2 SQIVND come from the germline V gene (reference sequence). V was pared by 2 bases and J by 4 bases, with 12 bases between. This CDR3 spans 14 amino acids. The origin of this receptor is a woman aged 18 to 35 in good health and CMV-seronegative. The chain joins TRBV19 to TRBJ2-7, with a tentative D call TRBD1 (7 bases). Sequenced input: PBMCs. CDR3 sequence reads: CASSITGDWYEQYF. The CDR3, as DNA: TGTGCCAGTAGTATAACAGGGGACTGGTACGAGCAGTACTTC.